The present TCR beta chain was sequenced within a study of metastatic and nonmetastatic thyroid tumors. In the study overall: Where malignant and benign thyroid patients were concerned, repertoires were compared across blood and tumor or nodule tissue.

There are 15 residues in the CDR3. From germline, CDR1 is MDHEN and CDR2 SYDVKM. V lost 4 bases, J lost 6 bases, and 18 bases lay in between. Authors' processing steps: A classifier for distant metastasis in papillary thyroid cancer was constructed using CDR3 differences observed across clinicopathological groups. Via MiXCR, TCRdb re-called the PCR reads. TCRdb's processing, not the authors', yielded these V and J calls. The table includes about 7,200 clones, roughly a third detected once. This clone was detected a few times. Ahead of thyroid surgery, no patient had received treatment of any kind. The receptor was derived from a female donor with papillary thyroid cancer or a benign thyroid nodule (not recorded which). Some clones in this sample may be carry-over from other donors' samples. This chain uses TRBV28 with TRBJ1-2, with D maybe TRBD1 (5 bases). The sample consisted of adjacent normal tissue. CDR3 coding DNA: TGTGCCAGCAGTTCTGGACAATCCCAAGTGGATGGCTACACCTTC. Amino acids: CASSSGQSQVDGYTF.